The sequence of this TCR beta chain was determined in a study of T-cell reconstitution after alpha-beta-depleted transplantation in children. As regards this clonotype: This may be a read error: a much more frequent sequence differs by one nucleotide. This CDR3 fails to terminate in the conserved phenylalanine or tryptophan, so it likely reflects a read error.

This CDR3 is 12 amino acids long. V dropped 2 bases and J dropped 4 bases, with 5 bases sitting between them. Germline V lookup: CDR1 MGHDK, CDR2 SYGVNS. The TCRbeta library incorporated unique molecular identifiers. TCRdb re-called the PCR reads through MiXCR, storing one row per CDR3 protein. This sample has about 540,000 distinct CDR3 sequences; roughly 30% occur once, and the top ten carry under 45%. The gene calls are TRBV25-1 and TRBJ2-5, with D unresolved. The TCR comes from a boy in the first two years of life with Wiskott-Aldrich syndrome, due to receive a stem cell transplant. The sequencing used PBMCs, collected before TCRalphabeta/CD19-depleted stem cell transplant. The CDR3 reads CASSEGVETQYS. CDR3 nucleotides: TGTGCCAGCAGTGAAGGGGTAGAGACCCAGTACTCC.